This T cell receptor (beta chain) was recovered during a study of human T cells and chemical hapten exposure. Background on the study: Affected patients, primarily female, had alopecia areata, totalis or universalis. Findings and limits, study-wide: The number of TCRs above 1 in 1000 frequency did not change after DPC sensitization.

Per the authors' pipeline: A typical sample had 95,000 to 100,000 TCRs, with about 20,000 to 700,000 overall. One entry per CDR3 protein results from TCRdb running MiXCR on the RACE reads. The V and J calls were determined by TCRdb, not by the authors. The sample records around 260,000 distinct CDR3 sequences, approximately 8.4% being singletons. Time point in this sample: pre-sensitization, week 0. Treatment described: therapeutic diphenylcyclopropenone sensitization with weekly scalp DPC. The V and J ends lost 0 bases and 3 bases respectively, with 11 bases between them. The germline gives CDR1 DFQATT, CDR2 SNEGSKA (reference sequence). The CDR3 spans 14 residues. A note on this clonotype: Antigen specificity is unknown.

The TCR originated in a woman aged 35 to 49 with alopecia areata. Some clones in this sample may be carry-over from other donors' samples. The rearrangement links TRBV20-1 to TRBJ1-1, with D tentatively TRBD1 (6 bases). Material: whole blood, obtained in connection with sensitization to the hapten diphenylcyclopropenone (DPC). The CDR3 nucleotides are TGCAGTGCTAGAGATCCTGGGGGCTACACTGAAGCTTTCTTT. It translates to CSARDPGGYTEAFF.